This T cell receptor (beta chain) was recovered during a study of blood T cell repertoires in COVID-19. The table came from immunoSEQ multiplex PCR; TCRdb's copy has only in-frame clones and leaves some out. The sample contains over 70,000 clones, around 89% of which appear only once. The CDR3 sequence is 14 residues long. V gave up 6 bases and J gave up 5 bases, with 14 bases separating them. The germline CDR1 and CDR2 sequences are SNHLY and FYNNEI. The chain joins TRBV2 to TRBJ1-5, with D perhaps matching TRBD1 (5 bases). This receptor was identified in an elderly woman with acute or convalescent COVID-19. The specimen sequenced was peripheral blood. The chain's CDR3 is CASRGQYPDQPQHF. The CDR3 DNA sequence: TGTGCCAGCAGAGGACAATATCCGGATCAGCCCCAGCATTTT.